This T cell receptor beta chain was sequenced in a study of shared T cell receptors in the human thymus. The protocol was immunoSEQ multiplex PCR, while the TCRdb copy is restricted to in-frame clones and leaves out a portion. The sample carries about 710,000 clones, about 89% recorded once. The V and J ends lost 7 bases and 4 bases, in that order; junction bases with no gene match: 15. CDR1 and CDR2 from the germline V gene are MNHEY and SMNVEV (reference sequence). This CDR3 has 18 amino acids. The data were also submitted as part of a second study, on human thymus T cells. That work states: Donation was from healthy Finnish infants who were having corrective surgery that addressed congenital heart defects. The thymus was resected at corrective cardiac surgery. Thymic and blood repertoires showed apparently biased V and J gene usage. In unrelated individuals, thymic repertoires overlapped highly, according to related research.

The chain employs TRBV27 and TRBJ2-1; 11 bases match TRBD2. This receptor was identified in a boy under two years old with a congenital heart defect. Specimen: thymocytes. The CDR3 region is CASTPGADSGGVYNEQFF. CDR3 coding DNA: TGTGCCAGCACCCCCGGCGCCGATAGCGGGGGGGTTTACAATGAGCAGTTCTTC.